Described below is a single T cell receptor beta chain sequence and its context. The antigen remains unidentified. This specimen comes from a study of blood T cells in healthy people across ages. Overall study findings and caveats: Comparison with aged donors showed that long-lived donors had more naive CD4+ cells and higher diversity. As age increased, TCR beta diversity per million T cells fell in a roughly linear fashion.

Total RNA extraction produced at least 6 micrograms (per sample) for the study. Sample-barcoded 5' priming and a J-beta primer mix drove a second PCR of roughly 6 to 12 cycles. The template-switch adaptor was a 5' adaptor with 12 random nucleotides. It tagged each cDNA molecule. Each CDR3 protein gets one entry after TCRdb re-called the 5' RACE reads with MiXCR. The table includes 450,000 to 700,000 distinct CDR3 sequences, 27% detected once. Germline CDR1 SQVTM, CDR2 ANQGSEA. V lost 4 bases to trimming and J lost 7 bases, with 11 bases between them. This CDR3 comprises 13 residues. Sequenced input: blood. V usage is TRBV29-1 and J usage is TRBJ1-6, with D possibly being TRBD1 (5 bases). The TCR was taken from a woman between 65 and 79 years old in good health. The CDR3: CSVVEQENSPLHF. The CDR3 DNA is TGCAGCGTTGTAGAACAGGAGAATTCACCCCTCCACTTT.